Listed here is a single T cell receptor beta chain. Its specificity is unknown. Germline V gene lookup returns CDR1 MNHEY and CDR2 SVGAGI. The CDR3 runs 15 residues. The ends lost 6 bases at V and 3 bases at J; junction bases unmatched: 7. The data belong to a study of cytomegalovirus exposure and HLA in healthy donors. Study as a whole: Across around 400 genotyped donors, around 82% landed in the Caucasian-associated ancestry cluster.

Broader study findings: Sequencing had likely introduced a cluster of highly shared sequence variants as an artifact. A later analysis showed HLA-associated TCR beta chains outstripping equally common others in clonal expansion.

The PCR was carried out with 60 Vbeta primers and 13 Jbeta primers. Study processing details: A follow-up analysis tallied about 80 million unique TCR beta chains, roughly 10 million shared. Here immunoSEQ multiplex PCR was the method, and the copy in TCRdb shows in-frame clones only, minus some. Clone size and the V and J calls come from that table; the DNA yielded D and trimming. Of approximately 210,000 clones listed, about 83% are singletons. The sequencing input was PBMCs. The chain joins TRBV6-5 to TRBJ1-1, with 10 positions matching TRBD1. This TCR derives from a woman aged 45-65 years in good health and CMV-seropositive. CDR3 DNA sequence: TGTGCCAGCAGCCCCGACAGGGGGCTGGACACTGAAGCTTTCTTT. It translates to CASSPDRGLDTEAFF.